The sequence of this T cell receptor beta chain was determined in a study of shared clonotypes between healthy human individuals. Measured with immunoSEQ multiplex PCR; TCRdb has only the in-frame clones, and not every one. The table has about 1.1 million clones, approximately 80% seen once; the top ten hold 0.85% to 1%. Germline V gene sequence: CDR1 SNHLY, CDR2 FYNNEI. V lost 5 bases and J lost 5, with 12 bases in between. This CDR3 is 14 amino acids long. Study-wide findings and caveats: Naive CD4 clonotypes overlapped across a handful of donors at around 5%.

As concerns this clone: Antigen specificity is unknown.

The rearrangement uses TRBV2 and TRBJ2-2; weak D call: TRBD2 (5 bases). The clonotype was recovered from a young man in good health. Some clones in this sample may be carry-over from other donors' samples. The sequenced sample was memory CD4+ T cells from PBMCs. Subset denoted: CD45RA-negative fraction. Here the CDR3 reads CASSYLEGTGELFF. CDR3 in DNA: TGTGCCAGCAGTTACCTTGAGGGTACCGGGGAGCTGTTTTTT.